The TCR beta chain under discussion was sequenced for a study of blood T cell repertoires in COVID-19. This clone was recorded once. Sequencing was performed with immunoSEQ multiplex PCR; in TCRdb, only in-frame clones are kept and a portion is missing. The sample yields 250,000 to 350,000 clones, 85% to 90% seen once. The length of the CDR3 is 14 residues. Germline loops: CDR1 SGHRS, CDR2 YFSETQ. V lost 4 bases, J lost 1 base, and 11 bases lay in between. This chain links TRBV5-1 with TRBJ1-1; D call uncertain. This receptor was identified in a woman under 40 with COVID-19, enrolled during active disease. Sequenced material: peripheral blood. CDR3 sequence reads: CASSPGSGNTEAFF. The CDR3 DNA follows: TGCGCCAGCAGCCCCGGCAGCGGGAACACTGAAGCTTTCTTT.